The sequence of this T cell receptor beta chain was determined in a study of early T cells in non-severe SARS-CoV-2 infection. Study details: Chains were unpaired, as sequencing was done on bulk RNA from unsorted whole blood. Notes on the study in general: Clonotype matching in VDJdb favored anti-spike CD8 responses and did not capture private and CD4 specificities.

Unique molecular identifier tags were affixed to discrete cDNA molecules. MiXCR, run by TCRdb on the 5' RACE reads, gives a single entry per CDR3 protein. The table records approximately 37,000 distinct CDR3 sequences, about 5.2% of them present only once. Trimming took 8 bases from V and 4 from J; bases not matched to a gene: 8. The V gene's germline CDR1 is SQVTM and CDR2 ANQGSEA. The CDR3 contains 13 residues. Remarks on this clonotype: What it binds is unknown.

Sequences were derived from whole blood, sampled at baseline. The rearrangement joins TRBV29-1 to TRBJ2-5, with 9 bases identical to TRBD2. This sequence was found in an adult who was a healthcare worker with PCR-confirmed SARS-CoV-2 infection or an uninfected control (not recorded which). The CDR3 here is CSWGSGSRETQYF. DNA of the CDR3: TGCAGCTGGGGTAGCGGGAGCCGAGAGACCCAGTACTTC.